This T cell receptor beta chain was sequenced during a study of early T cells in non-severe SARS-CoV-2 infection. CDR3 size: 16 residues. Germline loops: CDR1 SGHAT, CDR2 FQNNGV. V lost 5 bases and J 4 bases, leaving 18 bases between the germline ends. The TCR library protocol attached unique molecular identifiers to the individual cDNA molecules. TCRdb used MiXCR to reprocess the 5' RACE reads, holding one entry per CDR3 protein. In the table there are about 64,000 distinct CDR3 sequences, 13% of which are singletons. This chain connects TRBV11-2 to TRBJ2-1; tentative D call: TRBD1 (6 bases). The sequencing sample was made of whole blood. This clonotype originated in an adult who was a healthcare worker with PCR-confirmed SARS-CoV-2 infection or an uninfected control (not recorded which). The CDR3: CASSKGTGQRYNEQFF. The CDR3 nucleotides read TGTGCCAGCAGCAAAGGAACCGGACAGAGATACAATGAGCAGTTCTTC.